These 3 T cell receptor beta chains were all obtained from the same sample, sequenced in a study of regulatory T cells in long-lasting Graves disease. Time point in this sample: newly diagnosed GD, antithyroid drugs for less than 3 months. The TCR library was made from RNA extracted from PBMCs. Assembly of TCR beta libraries relied on iRepertoire HTBI primers together with Arm-PCR of CDR3 regions. TCRdb redid the calling of the multiplex PCR reads with MiXCR, one entry per CDR3 protein. The sample lists hundreds of thousands of distinct CDR3 sequences; roughly a sixth were seen once. Material: peripheral blood mononuclear cells (PBMCs), obtained at new diagnosis, from a patient treated with antithyroid drugs. Receptors were obtained from a female donor with Graves disease.

This clonotype occurred many times. The V call is TRBV29-1, the J call TRBJ2-1; 11 nucleotides match TRBD2. The CDR3 contains 20 residues. V lost 6 bases and J lost 0; bases outside the gene matches: 19. Germline lookup yields CDR1 SQVTM and CDR2 ANQGSEA. CDR3 DNA: TGCAGCGTCCGTAGACTAGCGGGGTCACATAGTATGAGCTCCTACAATGAGCAGTTCTTC. This encodes CSVRRLAGSHSMSSYNEQFF.

This clonotype was observed a few times. The chain is built from TRBV7-9 and TRBJ2-7, with D perhaps being TRBD1 or TRBD2 (6 bases each). The V gene lost 5 bases and the J gene lost 2 bases, with 22 bases spanning the gap. Germline V lookup: CDR1 SEHNR, CDR2 FQNEAQ (reference sequence). The CDR3 extends over 17 amino acids. CDR3 in amino acids: CASSGWGALDRPYEQYF. The DNA of the CDR3 is TGTGCCAGCAGCGGATGGGGGGCCCTCGACAGGCCCTACGAGCAGTACTTC.

This clonotype appeared many times. The rearrangement links TRBV6-1 to TRBJ2-5, with 13 bases fitting TRBD2. Trimming removed 6 bases from V and 5 bases from J; junction bases left unmatched: 6. The CDR3 covers 15 residues. The germline gives CDR1 MNHNS, CDR2 SASEGT. CDR3 DNA: TGTGCCAGCAGAAAGGGACTAGCGGGATCTGAGACCCAGTACTTC. This translates into CASRKGLAGSETQYF.